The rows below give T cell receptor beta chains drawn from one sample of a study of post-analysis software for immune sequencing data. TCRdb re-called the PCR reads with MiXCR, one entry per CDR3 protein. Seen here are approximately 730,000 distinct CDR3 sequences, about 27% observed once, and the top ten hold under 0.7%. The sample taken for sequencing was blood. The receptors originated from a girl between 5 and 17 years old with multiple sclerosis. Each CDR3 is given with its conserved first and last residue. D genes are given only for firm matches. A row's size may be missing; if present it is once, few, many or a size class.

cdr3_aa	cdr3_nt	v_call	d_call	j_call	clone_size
CASSAFSGGFVPQYF	TGTGCCAGCAGTGCGTTTAGCGGGGGCTTTGTCCCGCAGTATTTT	TRBV6-1	TRBD2	TRBJ2-3	.
CSARDRTGAADTQYF	TGCAGTGCTAGAGATAGGACAGGGGCCGCAGATACGCAGTATTTT	TRBV20-1	TRBD1	TRBJ2-3	.
CASSPIAGMFYEQYF	TGTGCCAGCAGTCCGATAGCGGGAATGTTCTACGAGCAGTACTTC	TRBV12-3/TRBV12-4	TRBD2	TRBJ2-7	.
CATRIMNYGYTF	TGTGCCACCCGGATCATGAACTATGGCTACACCTTC	TRBV12-3/TRBV12-4	.	TRBJ1-2	.
CSARVPRQTRSDEQFF	TGCAGTGCTAGAGTTCCGAGACAGACACGTTCGGATGAGCAGTTCTTC	TRBV20-1	.	TRBJ2-1	few
CSARDPHSHQPQHF	TGCAGTGCTAGAGATCCCCACAGCCACCAGCCCCAGCATTTT	TRBV20-1	.	TRBJ1-5	.
CASSDGTGRAKNIQYF	TGTGCCAGCAGTGATGGGACAGGGAGGGCCAAAAACATTCAGTACTTC	TRBV6-1	TRBD1	TRBJ2-4	few
CASSPVRGKGTDTQYF	TGTGCCAGCAGCCCGGTGAGGGGGAAGGGCACAGATACGCAGTATTTT	TRBV7-2	.	TRBJ2-3	.
CSGGGGGNEQFF	TGCAGTGGTGGGGGAGGCGGGAATGAGCAGTTCTTC	TRBV20-1	.	TRBJ2-1	many
CASSYTAGLEAFF	TGTGCCAGCAGTTACACTGCAGGGCTTGAAGCTTTCTTT	TRBV6-5	.	TRBJ1-1	few
CASSLGTDHQPQHF	TGTGCCAGCAGCCTCGGGACAGACCATCAGCCCCAGCATTTT	TRBV28	TRBD1	TRBJ1-5	.
CASSHALRASNTEAFF	TGCGCCAGCAGCCATGCTTTGAGGGCATCGAACACTGAAGCTTTCTTT	TRBV4-3	.	TRBJ1-1	.
CASSQEPGAGANVLTF	TGTGCCAGCAGCCAAGAACCAGGGGCTGGGGCCAACGTCCTGACTTTC	TRBV4-2	.	TRBJ2-6	.
CAGSLPTGPGANVLTF	TGTGCCGGCAGCTTACCGACAGGGCCTGGGGCCAACGTCCTGACTTTC	TRBV7-8	TRBD1	TRBJ2-6	.
CASSRMGSYNEQFF	TGTGCCAGCAGTCGAATGGGCTCCTACAATGAGCAGTTCTTC	TRBV12-3/TRBV12-4	.	TRBJ2-1	few
CAISESGRDVNSSGANVLTF	TGTGCCATCAGTGAGTCAGGGAGGGACGTAAATAGCTCTGGGGCCAACGTCCTGACTTTC	TRBV10-3	TRBD2	TRBJ2-6	.
CASSYTGTYEQYF	TGTGCCAGCAGTTACACAGGAACCTACGAGCAGTACTTC	TRBV6-5	.	TRBJ2-7	many
CASSFGIKAGMGSYNEQFF	TGTGCCAGCAGCTTCGGGATAAAGGCAGGGATGGGATCCTACAATGAGCAGTTCTTC	TRBV7-8	.	TRBJ2-1	few
CAISDLSVGNQSQHF	TGTGCCATCAGTGACCTATCCGTGGGCAATCAGTCCCAGCATTTT	TRBV10-3	.	TRBJ1-5	.
CASSEGDVALEQFF	TGTGCCAGCAGCGAGGGAGACGTAGCCTTGGAGCAGTTCTTC	TRBV7-9	.	TRBJ2-1	.
CASSQEGEGEKLFF	TGTGCCAGCAGCCAAGAGGGTGAGGGCGAAAAACTGTTTTTT	TRBV4-2	.	TRBJ1-4	.
CASSLVDRPPPSYEQYF	TGTGCCAGCAGCTTAGTTGACAGGCCACCACCTTCCTACGAGCAGTACTTC	TRBV7-9	.	TRBJ2-7	.
CASSNPQTGGKYGKNIQYF	TGTGCCAGCAGTAACCCTCAAACAGGGGGCAAGTATGGCAAAAACATTCAGTACTTC	TRBV6-5	TRBD1	TRBJ2-4	.
CASSLKTTDTQYF	TGTGCCAGCAGTTTAAAGACCACAGATACGCAGTATTTT	TRBV12-3/TRBV12-4	.	TRBJ2-3	few
CSAGGYTF	TGCAGCGCGGGGGGCTACACCTTC	TRBV29-1	.	TRBJ1-2	few
CASSLGIGGVETQYF	TGTGCCAGCAGCTTAGGAATCGGGGGAGTGGAGACCCAGTACTTC	TRBV7-2	.	TRBJ2-5	.
CASSPSPSGETQYF	TGCGCCAGCAGCCCATCACCGTCGGGAGAGACCCAGTACTTC	TRBV4-1	.	TRBJ2-5	many
CASSQDRLGATNEKLFF	TGCGCCAGCAGCCAAGATAGGCTGGGTGCAACTAATGAAAAACTGTTTTTT	TRBV4-3	.	TRBJ1-4	few
CASSPSTWDNEQFF	TGTGCCAGCAGCCCTTCGACTTGGGACAATGAGCAGTTCTTC	TRBV7-2	.	TRBJ2-1	.
CASRLTGQANSPLHF	TGTGCCAGCAGGCTCACCGGACAGGCAAATTCACCCCTCCACTTT	TRBV7-9	TRBD1	TRBJ1-6	.
CASSESALPKETQYF	TGCGCCAGCAGTGAGTCGGCTCTCCCGAAAGAGACCCAGTACTTC	TRBV10-2	.	TRBJ2-5	.
CSALRGRGYVKKQFF	TGCAGTGCATTAAGGGGCCGGGGTTATGTAAAAAAGCAGTTCTTC	TRBV20-1	.	TRBJ2-1	few
CASSSNIVASYTF	TGTGCCAGCAGTTCTAACATAGTTGCTAGCTACACCTTC	TRBV7-2	.	TRBJ1-2	.
CASSLAGGGSSYEQYF	TGCGCCAGCAGCTTGGCCGGGGGCGGCAGCTCCTACGAGCAGTACTTC	TRBV5-1	.	TRBJ2-7	few
CASSQVSFEQYF	TGTGCCAGCAGCCAAGTCTCCTTCGAGCAGTACTTC	TRBV3-1	.	TRBJ2-7	few
CASSLIWQGSNEQFF	TGTGCCAGCAGTTTGATCTGGCAGGGGTCCAATGAGCAGTTCTTC	TRBV28	.	TRBJ2-1	few
CASSVEGTRDEQYF	TGTGCCAGCAGCGTAGAAGGCACTAGGGACGAGCAGTACTTC	TRBV9	.	TRBJ2-7	.
CSAGGGLAGVVTQYF	TGCAGTGCCGGAGGGGGACTAGCGGGAGTGGTGACCCAGTACTTC	TRBV20-1	TRBD2	TRBJ2-5	few
CSAWLGGSKAQYF	TGCAGTGCTTGGCTGGGGGGCTCAAAGGCCCAGTACTTC	TRBV20-1	.	TRBJ2-5	few
CASSLALDKDTEAFF	TGTGCCAGCAGCTTAGCTCTCGATAAAGACACTGAAGCTTTCTTT	TRBV7-9	.	TRBJ1-1	once
CAISRQGEGTDTQYF	TGTGCCATCAGTAGACAGGGAGAAGGCACAGATACGCAGTATTTT	TRBV10-3	TRBD1	TRBJ2-3	.
CASSPSRAGPYNEQFF	TGCGCCAGCAGCCCCTCGAGGGCGGGCCCGTACAATGAGCAGTTCTTC	TRBV5-1	.	TRBJ2-1	few
CAATPGVRNTEAFF	TGCGCCGCAACCCCGGGGGTGAGGAACACTGAAGCTTTCTTT	TRBV4-1	.	TRBJ1-1	.
CATQDGETQYF	TGTGCCACCCAGGACGGAGAGACCCAGTACTTC	TRBV24-1	.	TRBJ2-5	.
CASSLAGNENEQFF	TGTGCCAGCAGCTTAGCGGGAAATGAAAATGAGCAGTTCTTC	TRBV7-9	.	TRBJ2-1	few
CASSLVASAGGETQYF	TGTGCCAGCAGCTTAGTGGCTAGCGCCGGGGGTGAGACCCAGTACTTC	TRBV7-2	.	TRBJ2-5	.
CSVGRRGETQYF	TGCAGCGTTGGAAGGAGGGGGGAGACCCAGTACTTC	TRBV29-1	.	TRBJ2-5	.
CSEQGAGNEQYF	TGCAGCGAACAGGGGGCGGGCAATGAGCAGTACTTC	TRBV29-1	TRBD1	TRBJ2-5	.
CASSFGKSVFSPLHF	TGTGCCAGCAGCTTCGGGAAGTCCGTTTTTTCACCCCTCCACTTT	TRBV13	.	TRBJ1-6	.
CSAKAGGPNEQYF	TGCAGTGCTAAGGCGGGAGGGCCCAACGAGCAGTACTTC	TRBV20-1	TRBD2	TRBJ2-7	.
CASSRQGAYEQYF	TGTGCCAGCAGTCGACAGGGGGCCTACGAGCAGTACTTC	TRBV27	TRBD1	TRBJ2-7	.